These 13 T cell receptor beta chains originate from one sample sequenced in a study of cytomegalovirus exposure and HLA in healthy donors. The PCR was carried out with 60 Vbeta primers and 13 Jbeta primers. The protocol was immunoSEQ multiplex PCR, while the TCRdb copy is restricted to in-frame clones and leaves out a portion. The sample includes approximately 120,000 clones, 80% to 90% of them seen just once. The sequenced sample was PBMCs. The receptors stem from a woman aged 25 to 39 in good health and CMV-seronegative.

The chain couples TRBV4-1 to TRBJ2-3; D gene unclear. Per germline, CDR1 MGHRA and CDR2 YSYEKL. V lost 1 base and J lost 3, with 8 bases in between. CDR3 length: 14 amino acids. The CDR3 nucleotides are TGCGCCAGCAGCCAAGTCGTCGGGACAGATACGCAGTATTTT. This sequence encodes CASSQVVGTDTQYF.

The rearrangement uses TRBV5-1 and TRBJ2-3, with 13 bases aligning to TRBD2. This CDR3 contains 16 residues. V shed 5 bases and J 9 bases; nucleotides not matched to a gene: 12. Looked up from germline, CDR1 is SGHRS and CDR2 is YFSETQ. CDR3 DNA: TGCGCCAGCAGTCCGACTAGCGGGAGGCCTGTACTAACGCAGTATTTT. Translated: CASSPTSGRPVLTQYF.

The rearrangement joins TRBV11-3 to TRBJ2-7; a possible D gene is TRBD2 (6 bases). Trimming removed 5 bases at V and 9 bases at J, with 11 bases between. The CDR3 is made up of 11 amino acids. Germline V gives CDR1 SGHNT, CDR2 YENEEA. As DNA, the CDR3 is TGTGCCAGCAGCCCAGGGACTTTGCAGTACTTC. This encodes CASSPGTLQYF.

In DNA form, the CDR3 reads TGTGCCAGCAGCTCCGGACAGCGTTACACAGATACGCAGTATTTT. It is translated as CASSSGQRYTDTQYF. The rearrangement links TRBV11-3 to TRBJ2-3; D might be TRBD1 (6 bases). Deletions cut 4 bases from V and 2 bases from J, with 13 bases between. The germline gives CDR1 SGHNT, CDR2 YENEEA. The CDR3 has 15 residues.

This chain joins TRBV5-4 and TRBJ1-1; D unresolved. The CDR3 consists of 16 residues. Germline loops: CDR1 SGHNT, CDR2 YYREEE (reference sequence). V was cut by 0 bases and J by 2 bases, with 14 bases left in between. The CDR3 DNA reads TGTGCCAGCAGCTTGGGCGGATCGATACTTAACACTGAAGCTTTCTTT. Translation gives CASSLGGSILNTEAFF. The full variable domain, with the rest looked up from reference TRBV5-4 and TRBJ1-1, is ETGVTQSPTHLIKTRGQQVTLRCSSQSGHNTVSWYQQALGQGPQFIFQYYREEENGRGNFPPRFSGLQFPNYSSELNVNALELDDSALYLCASSLGGSILNTEAFFGQGTRLTVV.

The rearrangement joins TRBV9 to TRBJ2-3; no definite D call. V was cut by 0 bases and J by 0 bases, with 8 bases left in between. Germline CDR1 is SGDLS and CDR2 is YYNGEE. The CDR3 has 15 residues. The CDR3 loop reads CASSVEHLSTDTQYF. The CDR3 DNA sequence: TGTGCCAGCAGCGTAGAACACCTTAGCACAGATACGCAGTATTTT.

The V gene is TRBV11-1, the J gene TRBJ2-1; TRBD2 matches at 8 bases. The CDR3 covers 12 residues. The germline CDR1 and CDR2 sequences are SGHAT and FQDESV (reference sequence). V lost 7 bases to trimming and J lost 6 bases; unmatched junction nucleotides: 2. This CDR3 reads CASTGGGNEQFF. DNA of the CDR3: TGTGCCAGCACCGGGGGGGGCAATGAGCAGTTCTTC.

The chain couples TRBV28 to TRBJ2-5; the D gene is possibly TRBD1 (6 bases). V lost 3 bases to trimming and J lost 5 bases, with 16 bases between them. This CDR3 region has 15 residues. Germline values: CDR1 MDHEN, CDR2 SYDVKM. CDR3: CASSLGRGVVETQYF. The CDR3, as DNA: TGTGCCAGCAGTTTGGGCAGGGGTGTCGTGGAGACCCAGTACTTC.

This sequence joins TRBV5-1 and TRBJ2-7, with TRBD1 as a possible D gene (6 bases). The CDR3 has 15 residues. With 4 bases removed from V and 6 bases from J, the gap between germline ends came to 20 bases. Germline lookup yields CDR1 SGHRS and CDR2 YFSETQ. CDR3 DNA sequence: TGCGCCAGCAGCAGCCTAGGACAGCCTGGAGGCGAGCAGTACTTC. It encodes CASSSLGQPGGEQYF.

This sequence joins TRBV19 and TRBJ2-7; 8 bases line up with TRBD2. The trim removed 5 bases at V and 0 bases at J, leaving 3 bases unmatched. Germline V gene lookup returns CDR1 LNHDA and CDR2 SQIVND (reference sequence). The CDR3 sequence is 14 residues long. The CDR3 DNA sequence: TGTGCCAGTAGTGCCGGGACTAGCTCCTACGAGCAGTACTTC. It translates to CASSAGTSSYEQYF. The full variable domain, with the rest looked up from reference TRBV19 and TRBJ2-7, is DGGITQSPKYLFRKEGQNVTLSCEQNLNHDAMYWYRQDPGQGLRLIYYSQIVNDFQKGDIAEGYSVSREKKESFPLTVTSAQKNPTAFYLCASSAGTSSYEQYFGPGTRLTVT.

The V gene is TRBV10-1, the J gene TRBJ2-3, with 8 bases fitting TRBD1. After removal of 3 bases from V and 1 base from J, the junction contained 3 bases not matched to a gene. The CDR3 contains 15 residues. CDR1 and CDR2 (germline): WNHNN, SYGVQD (reference sequence). The CDR3 loop is CASSETGGCTDTQYF. CDR3 bases: TGCGCCAGCAGTGAAACAGGGGGGTGCACAGATACGCAGTATTTT.

In this sample, this clone turned up once. The chain uses TRBV19 and TRBJ1-4; TRBD1 matches at 7 bases. Germline-derived CDR1 and CDR2 are LNHDA and SQIVND (reference sequence). CDR3 length equals 14 residues. V gave up 5 bases and J gave up 4 bases; unmatched junction bases: 4. The CDR3 spells CASSLWTGNEKLFF. The CDR3 region has the DNA TGTGCCAGTAGTCTCTGGACAGGTAATGAAAAACTGTTTTTT. Drawing the rest from reference TRBV19 and TRBJ1-4, the complete variable domain is DGGITQSPKYLFRKEGQNVTLSCEQNLNHDAMYWYRQDPGQGLRLIYYSQIVNDFQKGDIAEGYSVSREKKESFPLTVTSAQKNPTAFYLCASSLWTGNEKLFFGSGTQLSVL.

This clone was picked up a small number of times. The rearrangement joins TRBV6-5 to TRBJ1-1, with D unresolved. This CDR3 has 13 residues. V lost 2 bases and J 9 bases, leaving 13 bases between the germline ends. CDR1 and CDR2 from the germline V gene are MNHEY and SVGAGI. CDR3 in amino acids: CASSYPAPGQAFF. The CDR3 bases are TGTGCCAGCAGTTACCCCGCGCCAGGTCAAGCTTTCTTT.